The 5 T cell receptor beta chains below all came from one sample that was sequenced in a study of blood T cell repertoires in COVID-19. The data were produced by immunoSEQ multiplex PCR, yet TCRdb's version contains in-frame clones alone and is incomplete. The sample includes roughly 230,000 clones, approximately 83% of them seen just once. Material for sequencing was peripheral blood. The receptors come from a man aged 50 to 60 with active or convalescent COVID-19.

This chain links TRBV4-3 with TRBJ1-6; D not certain. The CDR3 length is 15 residues. V lost 0 bases, J lost 4 bases, and 7 bases lay in between. Germline loops: CDR1 LGHNA, CDR2 YSLEER. CDR3 bases: TGCGCCAGCAGCCAAGATCGCGGATATAATTCACCCCTCCACTTT. Translating it yields CASSQDRGYNSPLHF.

This chain links TRBV6-5 with TRBJ1-6; 7 bases fit TRBD1. The CDR3 has 13 amino acids. Germline V lookup: CDR1 MNHEY, CDR2 SVGAGI. V lost 6 bases and J lost 8; bases outside the gene matches: 4. This CDR3 is CASSSDRDSPLHF. Here the CDR3 DNA reads TGTGCCAGCAGCTCCGACAGGGATTCACCCCTCCACTTT.

V is TRBV7-2 and J is TRBJ1-2; 9 positions agree with TRBD1. Germline loops: CDR1 SGHTA, CDR2 FQGNSA. The CDR3 has 15 residues. V lost 2 bases, J lost 7 bases, and 8 bases stayed unmatched. The CDR3 region is CASSLRTGVRSGYTF. CDR3 in DNA: TGTGCCAGCAGCTTAAGGACAGGGGTTAGGAGTGGCTACACCTTC.

V and J are TRBV2 and TRBJ1-2, with 8 nucleotides matching TRBD1. The V gene's germline CDR1 is SNHLY and CDR2 FYNNEI. This CDR3 has 16 amino acids. V shed 6 bases and J 4 bases; nucleotides not matched to a gene: 13. The CDR3 nucleotides read TGTGCCAGCAGCGACAGGGGAACCAGGAAACTCTATGGCTACACCTTC. Protein sequence: CASSDRGTRKLYGYTF.

This chain connects TRBV7-9 to TRBJ2-1; 12 bases match TRBD2. Germline CDR1 reads SEHNR; CDR2 reads FQNEAQ (reference sequence). The CDR3 contains 16 residues. The V gene end was trimmed by 0 bases and the J gene end by 13 bases; junction bases not matched to a gene: 10. CDR3 sequence: CASSLALAGGLAVQFF. CDR3 nucleotides: TGTGCCAGCAGCTTAGCACTAGCGGGGGGTCTTGCGGTACAGTTCTTC.